These 30 T cell receptor beta chains share one sample of origin, sequenced in a study of T cell responses to AZD1222 COVID-19 vaccine. Repertoires were generated with immunoSEQ multiplex PCR, while TCRdb's copy carries only in-frame clones and drops some. The sample contains about 140,000 clones, roughly 89% of which appear only once. The sample was peripheral blood, taken 28 days after the second dose of the MenACWY control vaccine. These receptors came from an adult who received the MenACWY meningococcal vaccine as a control.

The chain carries TRBV28 and TRBJ1-5; 8 bases map to TRBD1. The CDR3 has 13 residues. Trimming cost V 8 bases and J 9 bases; bases outside gene matches: 9. From germline, CDR1 is MDHEN and CDR2 SYDVKM. The CDR3: CASGSGTGGPQHF. The CDR3 DNA is TGTGCCAGCGGTAGTGGGACAGGCGGGCCCCAGCATTTT. The full variable domain, with the rest looked up from reference TRBV28 and TRBJ1-5, is DVKVTQSSRYLVKRTGEKVFLECVQDMDHENMFWYRQDPGLGLRLIYFSYDVKMKEKGDIPEGYSVSREKKERFSLILESASTNQTSMYLCASGSGTGGPQHFGDGTRLSIL.

The genes are TRBV5-6 and TRBJ2-3; possibly TRBD1 or TRBD2 for D (5 bases each). In germline, CDR1 is SGHDT, CDR2 YYEEEE. Deletions cut 0 bases from V and 4 bases from J, with 18 bases between. The CDR3 length is 17 residues. CDR3 in DNA: TGTGCCAGCAGCTTGGCGTGGGGACGGAGTAGCCCAGATACGCAGTATTTT. It specifies CASSLAWGRSSPDTQYF.

This clone occurred once. The chain combines TRBV10-3 with TRBJ1-1; D is ambiguous. V shed 8 bases and J shed 1 base, with 14 bases lying between them. Germline CDR1 and CDR2: ENHRY and SYGVKD. This CDR3 has 14 amino acids. For the CDR3, the DNA is TGTGCCATCTCTCCAAACACAGCGAACACTGAAGCTTTCTTT. Translated: CAISPNTANTEAFF.

The chain carries TRBV6-1 and TRBJ1-5; D not resolved. V was cut by 1 base and J by 5 bases, with 12 bases left in between. This CDR3 contains 15 residues. Germline V lookup: CDR1 MNHNS, CDR2 SASEGT. As DNA, the CDR3 is TGTGCCAGCAGTGAAGGCGATGGCCGCTATCAGCCCCAGCATTTT. Its translation: CASSEGDGRYQPQHF.

The gene calls are TRBV29-1 and TRBJ1-1, with 7 bases that match TRBD1. The ends lost 6 bases at V and 0 bases at J; junction bases unmatched: 7. This CDR3 spans 14 amino acids. Germline assignment: CDR1 SQVTM and CDR2 ANQGSEA. CDR3 in amino acids: CSVDRVSMNTEAFF. DNA for the CDR3: TGCAGCGTCGACAGGGTTTCCATGAACACTGAAGCTTTCTTT.

This chain joins TRBV19 and TRBJ1-1, with D possibly TRBD1 on 6 matching bases. The V gene's germline CDR1 is LNHDA and CDR2 SQIVND (reference sequence). V was trimmed by 8 bases and J by 12 bases, leaving 25 bases between them. The CDR3 length is 14 residues. The CDR3 DNA is TGTGCCAGTGGAACAGGGACCCAGGACCTGAAATCTTTCTTT. Translating it yields CASGTGTQDLKSFF.

CDR3 region: CASSKTGKETQYF. In DNA form, the CDR3 reads TGTGCCAGCAGTAAAACAGGGAAAGAGACCCAGTACTTC. This sequence joins TRBV2 and TRBJ2-5; D possibly corresponds to TRBD1 (6 bases). The CDR3 has 13 residues. Trimming removed 5 bases from V and 3 bases from J, with 10 bases in between. From germline, CDR1 is SNHLY and CDR2 FYNNEI.

The chain couples TRBV11-3 to TRBJ2-3; D call uncertain. The CDR3 loop spans 16 amino acids. V lost 4 bases and J 0 bases, leaving 14 bases between the germline ends. Looked up from germline, CDR1 is SGHNT and CDR2 is YENEEA. The DNA of the CDR3 is TGTGCCAGCAGCTCCGCCCCGACATCAAGCACAGATACGCAGTATTTT. It specifies CASSSAPTSSTDTQYF.

The genes are TRBV12-3 or TRBV12-4 and TRBJ1-1; D not certain. V lost 6 bases and J lost 1, with 9 bases in between. CDR3 length: 13 amino acids. The CDR3 sequence: CASRLQTNTEAFF. CDR3 sequence (DNA): TGTGCCAGCAGACTACAAACGAACACTGAAGCTTTCTTT.

V and J are TRBV24-1 and TRBJ2-2; 7 nucleotides align to TRBD1. V gave up 4 bases and J gave up 4 bases; unmatched junction bases: 5. CDR1 and CDR2 from the germline V gene are KGHDR and SFDVKD. The CDR3 runs 15 residues. The CDR3 DNA is TGTGCCACCAGTGACCAGGGACAGCTCACCGGGGAGCTGTTTTTT. Translation gives CATSDQGQLTGELFF.

The chain joins TRBV29-1 to TRBJ2-1, with a tentative D call TRBD1 (5 bases). This CDR3 region has 12 residues. V was trimmed by 4 bases and J by 8 bases, leaving 12 bases between them. Per germline, CDR1 SQVTM and CDR2 ANQGSEA. The DNA for the CDR3 is TGCAGCGTTGGGGTCAGGGTGGATGAGCAGTTCTTC. Translating gives CSVGVRVDEQFF.

This clone is a singleton in its sample. This sequence joins TRBV28 and TRBJ1-2; D ambiguous. Trimming took off 5 bases at V and 11 bases at J, with 12 bases between the two ends. CDR1 is MDHEN and CDR2 is SYDVKM in the germline V gene. The CDR3 contains 11 residues. The CDR3: CASSPDWSYTF. The CDR3 DNA reads TGTGCCAGCAGTCCCGACTGGTCATACACCTTC.

The rearrangement links TRBV13 to TRBJ1-6; D uncertain. V was shortened by 1 base and J by 4 bases, with 5 bases between the two germline ends. Germline CDR1 reads PRHDT; CDR2 reads FYEKMQ (reference sequence). The CDR3 totals 14 residues. In DNA, the CDR3 is TGTGCCAGCAGCTTAGACAGATATAATTCACCCCTCCACTTT. Translated: CASSLDRYNSPLHF.

This sequence joins TRBV28 and TRBJ2-5, with 7 bases matching TRBD1. Germline V lookup: CDR1 MDHEN, CDR2 SYDVKM. With V trimmed by 7 bases and J by 4 bases, 12 bases remained unmatched. The CDR3 runs to 15 residues. CDR3 DNA sequence: TGTGCCAGCACCCCACTAGGGACAGAAGGAGAGACCCAGTACTTC. Translating gives CASTPLGTEGETQYF.

Regarding this clone: The sample holds other DNA sequences that translate to the same CDR3. The rearrangement joins TRBV28 to TRBJ1-5; D remains unclear. This CDR3 is built from 14 residues. V lost 4 bases to trimming and J lost 0 bases, with 7 bases between them. Germline values: CDR1 MDHEN, CDR2 SYDVKM. The CDR3 protein is CASSSGYSNQPQHF. In DNA, the CDR3 is TGTGCCAGCAGTTCGGGGTATAGCAATCAGCCCCAGCATTTT.

CDR3 in amino acids: CASSPGTGFTDTQYF. The CDR3 DNA reads TGTGCCAGCAGCCCCGGGACAGGGTTCACAGATACGCAGTATTTT. The rearrangement joins TRBV11-3 to TRBJ2-3; 9 positions agree with TRBD1. J was trimmed by 2 bases and V by 5 bases; bases with no gene match: 5. CDR1 and CDR2 (germline): SGHNT, YENEEA. This CDR3 is 15 amino acids long.

The CDR3 DNA reads TGTGCCAGCAGTTTAAAAACGGCGAGGGGGACCGGGGAGCTGTTTTTT. Its protein is CASSLKTARGTGELFF. The chain combines TRBV27 with TRBJ2-2; D is possibly TRBD1 (6 bases). Germline values: CDR1 MNHEY, CDR2 SMNVEV (reference sequence). Trimming shortened V by 2 bases and J by 5 bases, and 15 bases separated the two germline ends. This CDR3 has 16 residues.

This clone was seen a single time. The gene calls are TRBV6-2 or TRBV6-3 and TRBJ1-5; 11 bases align to TRBD1. The CDR3 is made up of 14 amino acids. The V gene end was trimmed by 6 bases and the J gene end by 6 bases; junction bases not matched to a gene: 4. CDR1 is MNHEY, CDR2 SVGEGT, per germline. Here the CDR3 DNA reads TGTGCCAGCAGCTGGACAGGGGGCGTTCAGCCCCAGCATTTT. It encodes CASSWTGGVQPQHF.

The rearrangement joins TRBV7-3 to TRBJ2-3, with 9 bases aligning to TRBD2. Germline V lookup: CDR1 SGHTA, CDR2 FQGTGA. The CDR3 runs 16 residues. V shed 4 bases, J shed 0 bases, and the junction held 5 bases outside the gene matches. CDR3: CASSSGTSGSTDTQYF. The CDR3 DNA follows: TGTGCCAGCAGCTCAGGAACTAGCGGGAGCACAGATACGCAGTATTTT.

V gene TRBV28 combines with J gene TRBJ1-2, with D possibly matching TRBD1 (5 bases). V was clipped by 2 bases and J by 4 bases, with 14 bases between them. The germline gives CDR1 MDHEN, CDR2 SYDVKM. The length of the CDR3 is 15 residues. In nucleotides, the CDR3 is TGTGCCAGCAGTTTACCGGAGGTGGGGGGCTATGGCTACACCTTC. Translating it yields CASSLPEVGGYGYTF.

J is TRBJ1-2 and V is TRBV7-9; no firm D call. The germline V gene has CDR1 SEHNR and CDR2 FQNEAQ (reference sequence). Trimming cost V 2 bases and J 5 bases, with 18 bases left between them. This CDR3 is 16 amino acids long. The CDR3, as DNA: TGTGCCAGCAGCTTAAGCGACAACCCCGCCATTTATGGCTACACCTTC. Protein: CASSLSDNPAIYGYTF.

The CDR3 sequence: CASSSQSSGANVLTF. CDR3 DNA sequence: TGTGCCAGTAGTTCGCAGTCTTCTGGGGCCAACGTCCTGACTTTC. The rearrangement joins TRBV19 to TRBJ2-6; D call uncertain. Germline CDR1 LNHDA, CDR2 SQIVND (reference sequence). The CDR3 runs to 15 residues. Trimming left V 5 bases short and J 1 base short, with 9 bases between.

J is TRBJ1-1 and V is TRBV7-9; 9 bases fit TRBD1. The CDR3 loop spans 14 amino acids. Per germline, CDR1 SEHNR and CDR2 FQNEAQ (reference sequence). Losses at the gene ends were 3 bases for V and 5 bases for J; bases not matched to a gene: 4. The CDR3 DNA follows: TGTGCCAGCAGCTTCACAGGGGGCGGAACTGAAGCTTTCTTT. Translated: CASSFTGGGTEAFF.

The gene calls are TRBV2 and TRBJ1-2; 7 positions match TRBD1. CDR3 length: 15 residues. V was clipped by 3 bases and J by 6 bases; unmatched bases: 10. From germline, CDR1 is SNHLY and CDR2 FYNNEI. The CDR3 coding sequence is TGTGCCAGCAGTGAGTTGGGGACAGCCATTAATGGCTACACCTTC. It yields the protein CASSELGTAINGYTF.

This clone was seen only once. The J gene is TRBJ2-3, the V gene TRBV27; D gene unclear. Trimming removed 5 bases from V and 3 bases from J, with 12 bases in between. CDR1 and CDR2 from the germline V gene are MNHEY and SMNVEV (reference sequence). The CDR3 length is 14 residues. The CDR3 bases are TGTGCCAGCAGTCCAGCTCTAGTAACAGATACGCAGTATTTT. Protein product: CASSPALVTDTQYF.

The V gene is TRBV6-2 or TRBV6-3, the J gene TRBJ2-7, with 14 bases identical to TRBD2. CDR3 length: 15 amino acids. From germline, CDR1 is MNHEY and CDR2 SVGEGT. Germline trimming cut 5 bases from V and 9 bases from J; bases unmatched to any gene: 9. The CDR3 DNA follows: TGTGCCAGCAGTAACCCCGGGACTAGCGGGAGAGTGCAGTACTTC. Its translation: CASSNPGTSGRVQYF.

This clone was observed a single time. The chain is built from TRBV7-2 and TRBJ1-6, with TRBD1 matching 10 bases. CDR1 is SGHTA and CDR2 is FQGNSA in the germline V gene. The CDR3 runs 17 residues. V lost 4 bases and J lost 5; bases outside the gene matches: 8. The CDR3 DNA sequence: TGTGCCAGCAGCTCGGACAGGGGGAGCGTGGATAATTCACCCCTCCACTTT. It yields the protein CASSSDRGSVDNSPLHF.

The chain combines TRBV2 with TRBJ2-3; possibly TRBD1 or TRBD2 for D (6 bases each). Germline V gene data show CDR1 as SNHLY and CDR2 as FYNNEI. V lost 2 bases and J 1 base, leaving 10 bases between the germline ends. CDR3 size: 15 residues. The CDR3 is CASSESGGGTDTQYF. The CDR3 region has the DNA TGTGCCAGCAGTGAATCCGGGGGCGGCACAGATACGCAGTATTTT.

The chain carries TRBV28 and TRBJ1-4, with 7 bases that match TRBD1. From germline, CDR1 is MDHEN and CDR2 SYDVKM. CDR3 length: 15 amino acids. The ends lost 4 bases at V and 8 bases at J; junction bases unmatched: 10. The CDR3 sequence: CASSSSGQVSEKLFF. The CDR3 bases are TGTGCCAGCAGTTCCTCAGGACAGGTCTCGGAAAAACTGTTTTTT.

This clone appeared once. The chain employs TRBV28 and TRBJ1-5; tentative D call: TRBD1 (5 bases). Germline CDR1 and CDR2: MDHEN and SYDVKM. There are 16 residues in the CDR3. Trimming took 2 bases from V and 6 from J, leaving 17 bases between them. DNA for the CDR3: TGTGCCAGCAGTTTACCTGGCAGGGAGGTCAGTCAGCCCCAGCATTTT. This translates into CASSLPGREVSQPQHF.